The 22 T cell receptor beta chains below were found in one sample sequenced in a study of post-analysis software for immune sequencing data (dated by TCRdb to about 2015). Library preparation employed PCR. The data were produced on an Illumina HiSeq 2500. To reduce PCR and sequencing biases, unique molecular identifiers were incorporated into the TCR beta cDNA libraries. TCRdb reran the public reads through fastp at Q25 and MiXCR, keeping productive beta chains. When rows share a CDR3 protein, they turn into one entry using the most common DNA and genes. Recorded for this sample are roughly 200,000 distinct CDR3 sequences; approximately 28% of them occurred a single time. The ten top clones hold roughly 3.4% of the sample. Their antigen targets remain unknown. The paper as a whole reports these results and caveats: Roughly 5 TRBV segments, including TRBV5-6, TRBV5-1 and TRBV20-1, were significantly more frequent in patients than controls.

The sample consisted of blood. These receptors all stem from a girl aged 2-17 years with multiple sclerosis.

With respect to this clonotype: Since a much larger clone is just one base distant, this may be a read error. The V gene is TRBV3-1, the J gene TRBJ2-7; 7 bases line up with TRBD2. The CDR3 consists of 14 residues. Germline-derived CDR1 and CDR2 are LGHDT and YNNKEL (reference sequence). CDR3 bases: TGTGCCGGCAGGCCTAGCGGCCTCTCCTACGAGCAGTACTTC. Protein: CAGRPSGLSYEQYF.

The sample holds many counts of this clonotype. CDR3 bases: TGTGCCAGCAGCCCTAGCGGGAGGGTGGACAATGAGCAGTTCTTC. Amino acids: CASSPSGRVDNEQFF. The chain combines TRBV7-2 with TRBJ2-1, with TRBD2 matching 12 bases. The CDR3 runs 15 residues. Germline V gives CDR1 SGHTA, CDR2 FQGNSA. V was pared by 5 bases and J by 5 bases, with 4 bases of the junction left unmatched.

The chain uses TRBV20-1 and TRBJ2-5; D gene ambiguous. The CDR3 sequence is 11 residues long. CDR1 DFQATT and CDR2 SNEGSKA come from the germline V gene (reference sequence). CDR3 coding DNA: TGCAGCCCGATTGGGGAAGTGACCCAGTACTTC. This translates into CSPIGEVTQYF.

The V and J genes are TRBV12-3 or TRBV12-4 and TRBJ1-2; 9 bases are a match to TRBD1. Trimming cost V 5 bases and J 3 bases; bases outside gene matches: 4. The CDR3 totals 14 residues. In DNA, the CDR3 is TGTGCCAGCAGTCCCTGGGACAGGGACTATGGCTACACCTTC. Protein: CASSPWDRDYGYTF.

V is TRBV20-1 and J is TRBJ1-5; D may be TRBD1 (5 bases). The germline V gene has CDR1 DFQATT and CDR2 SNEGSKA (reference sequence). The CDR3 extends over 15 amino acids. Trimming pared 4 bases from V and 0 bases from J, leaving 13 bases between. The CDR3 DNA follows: TGCAGTGCTATAACAGGCTTCCTTAGCAATCAGCCCCAGCATTTT. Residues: CSAITGFLSNQPQHF.

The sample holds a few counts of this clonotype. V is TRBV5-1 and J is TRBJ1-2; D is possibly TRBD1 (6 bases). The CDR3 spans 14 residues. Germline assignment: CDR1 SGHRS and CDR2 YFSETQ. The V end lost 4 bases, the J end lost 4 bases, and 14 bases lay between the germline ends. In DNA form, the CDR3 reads TGCGCCAGCAGCGCGGACAGAGGTGTCTATGGCTACACCTTC. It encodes CASSADRGVYGYTF.

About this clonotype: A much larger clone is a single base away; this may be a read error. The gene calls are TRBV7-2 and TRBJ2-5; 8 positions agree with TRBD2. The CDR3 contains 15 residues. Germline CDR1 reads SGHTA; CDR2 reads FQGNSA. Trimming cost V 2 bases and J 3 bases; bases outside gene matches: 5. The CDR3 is CASSLRGSGEETQYF. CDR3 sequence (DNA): TGTGCCAGCAGCTTAAGGGGTAGCGGGGAAGAGACCCAGTACTTC.

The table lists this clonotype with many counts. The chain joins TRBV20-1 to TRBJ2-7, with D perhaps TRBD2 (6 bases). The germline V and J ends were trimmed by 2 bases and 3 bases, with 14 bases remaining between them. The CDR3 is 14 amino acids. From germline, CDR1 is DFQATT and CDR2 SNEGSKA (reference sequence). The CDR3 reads CSARSGTGGYEQYF. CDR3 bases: TGCAGTGCTAGATCAGGGACTGGGGGCTACGAGCAGTACTTC.

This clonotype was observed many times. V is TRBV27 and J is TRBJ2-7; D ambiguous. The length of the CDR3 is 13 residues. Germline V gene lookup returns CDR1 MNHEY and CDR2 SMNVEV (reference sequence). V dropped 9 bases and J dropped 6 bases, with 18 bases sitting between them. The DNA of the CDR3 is TGTGCCAGATATACTGGTATAAAGTTCGAGCAGTACTTC. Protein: CARYTGIKFEQYF.

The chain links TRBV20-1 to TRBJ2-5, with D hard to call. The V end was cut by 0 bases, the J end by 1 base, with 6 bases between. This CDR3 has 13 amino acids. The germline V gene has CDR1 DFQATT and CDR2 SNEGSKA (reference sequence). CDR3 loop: CSARDYFQETQYF. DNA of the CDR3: TGCAGTGCTAGAGACTATTTCCAAGAGACCCAGTACTTC.

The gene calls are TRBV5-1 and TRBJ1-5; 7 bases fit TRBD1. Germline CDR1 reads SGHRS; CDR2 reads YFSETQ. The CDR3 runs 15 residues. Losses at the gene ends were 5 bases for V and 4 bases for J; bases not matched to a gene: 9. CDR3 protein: CASREGQMENQPQHF. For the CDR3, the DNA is TGCGCCAGCAGAGAGGGACAGATGGAAAATCAGCCCCAGCATTTT.

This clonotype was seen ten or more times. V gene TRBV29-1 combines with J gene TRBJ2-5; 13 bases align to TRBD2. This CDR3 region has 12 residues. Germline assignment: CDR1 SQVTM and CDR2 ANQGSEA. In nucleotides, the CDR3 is TGCACCACGACTAGCGGGGGGGAGACCCAGTACTTC. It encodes CTTTSGGETQYF.

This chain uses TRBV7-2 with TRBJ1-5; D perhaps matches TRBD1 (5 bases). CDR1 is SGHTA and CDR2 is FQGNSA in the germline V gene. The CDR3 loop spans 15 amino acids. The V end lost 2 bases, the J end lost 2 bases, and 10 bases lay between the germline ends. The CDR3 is CASSLWGSGNQPQHF. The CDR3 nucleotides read TGTGCCAGCAGCTTATGGGGGAGCGGCAATCAGCCCCAGCATTTT.

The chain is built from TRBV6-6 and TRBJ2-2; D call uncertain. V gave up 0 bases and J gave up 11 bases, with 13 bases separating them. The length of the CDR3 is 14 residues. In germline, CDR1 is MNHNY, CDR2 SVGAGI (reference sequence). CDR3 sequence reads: CASSYSSAWPELFF. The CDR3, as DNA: TGTGCCAGCAGTTACTCCTCGGCATGGCCTGAGCTGTTTTTT.

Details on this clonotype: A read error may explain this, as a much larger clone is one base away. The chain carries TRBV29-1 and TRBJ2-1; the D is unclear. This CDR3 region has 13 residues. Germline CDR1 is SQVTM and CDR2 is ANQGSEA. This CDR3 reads CSVGGGNYSEQFF. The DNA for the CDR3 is TGCAGCGTTGGCGGCGGAAACTACAGTGAGCAGTTCTTC.

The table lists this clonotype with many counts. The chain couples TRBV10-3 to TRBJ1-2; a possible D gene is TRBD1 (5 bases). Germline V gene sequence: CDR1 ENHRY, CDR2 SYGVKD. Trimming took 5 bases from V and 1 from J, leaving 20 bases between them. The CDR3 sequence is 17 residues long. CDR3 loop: CAISPHGTATFNYGYTF. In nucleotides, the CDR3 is TGTGCCATCAGTCCTCATGGGACGGCAACTTTTAACTATGGCTACACCTTC.

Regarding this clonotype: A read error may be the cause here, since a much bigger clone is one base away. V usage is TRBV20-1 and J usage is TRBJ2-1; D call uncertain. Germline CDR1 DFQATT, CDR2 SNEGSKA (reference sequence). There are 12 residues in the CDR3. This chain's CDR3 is CSAVLWYSEQFF. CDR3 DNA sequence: TGCAGTGCCGTATTATGGTACAGTGAGCAGTTCTTC.

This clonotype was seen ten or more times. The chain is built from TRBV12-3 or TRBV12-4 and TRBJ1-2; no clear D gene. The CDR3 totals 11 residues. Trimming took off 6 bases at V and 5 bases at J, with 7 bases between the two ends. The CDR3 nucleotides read TGTGCCAGCAGCGCATCATATGGCTACACCTTC. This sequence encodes CASSASYGYTF.

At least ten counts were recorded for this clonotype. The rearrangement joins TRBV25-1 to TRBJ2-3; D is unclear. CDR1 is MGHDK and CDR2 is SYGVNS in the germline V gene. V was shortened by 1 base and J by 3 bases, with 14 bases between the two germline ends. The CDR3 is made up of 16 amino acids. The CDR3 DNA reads TGTGCCAGCAGTGAATCCGGGCTCTTTAAGACAGATACGCAGTATTTT. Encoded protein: CASSESGLFKTDTQYF.

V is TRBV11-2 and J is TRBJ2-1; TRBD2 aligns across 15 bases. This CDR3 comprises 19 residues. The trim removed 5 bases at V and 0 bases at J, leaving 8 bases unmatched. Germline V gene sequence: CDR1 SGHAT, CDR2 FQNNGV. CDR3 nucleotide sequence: TGTGCCAGCAGCCGGGACGGGACTAGCGGGGGGAGCTCCTACAATGAGCAGTTCTTC. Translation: CASSRDGTSGGSSYNEQFF.

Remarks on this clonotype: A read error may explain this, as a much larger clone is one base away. CDR3 in DNA: TGTGCCAGCAGCTCCATAGCGGGAGGTATTCGGTACTTC. Residues: CASSSIAGGIRYF. The chain has TRBV11-2 and TRBJ2-5; 10 bases are a match to TRBD2. Germline V CDR1 and CDR2: SGHAT, FQNNGV. The length of the CDR3 is 13 residues. Trimming took 4 bases from V and 13 from J; bases not matched to a gene: 9.

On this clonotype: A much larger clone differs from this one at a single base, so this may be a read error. CDR3 nucleotide sequence: TGTCTCGAAGAGTGGCAGTTTGATAGCAATCAGCCCCAGCATTTT. As protein: CLEEWQFDSNQPQHF. V usage is TRBV6-4 and J usage is TRBJ1-5; D call uncertain. Germline values: CDR1 MRHNA, CDR2 SNTAGT. The CDR3 consists of 15 residues.